Each of the 8 T cell receptor beta chains below was sequenced from the same sample in a study of blood T cell repertoires in COVID-19. The table came from immunoSEQ multiplex PCR; TCRdb's copy has only in-frame clones and leaves some out. The repertoire consists of under 150,000 clones, with roughly 90% occurring once and the leading ten covering more than 3%. The sequenced sample consisted of peripheral blood. These TCRs come from a man in his fifties or sixties with active COVID-19.

This clone was observed a few times. The chain joins TRBV2 to TRBJ1-3; 9 bases match TRBD1. Germline trimming cut 4 bases from V and 4 bases from J; bases unmatched to any gene: 2. Germline CDR1 SNHLY, CDR2 FYNNEI. CDR3 length: 14 amino acids. CDR3 DNA sequence: TGTGCCAGCAGTGGACAGGGGGTAGGAAACACCATATATTTT. Protein sequence: CASSGQGVGNTIYF.

The V and J genes are TRBV5-4 and TRBJ2-3; 12 bases fit TRBD2. Trimming took 0 bases from V and 3 from J; bases not matched to a gene: 5. The CDR3 length is 17 residues. Germline V gives CDR1 SGHNT, CDR2 YYREEE (reference sequence). CDR3 region: CASSLDWTSGATDTQYF. The CDR3 nucleotides read TGTGCCAGCAGCTTGGATTGGACTAGCGGGGCTACAGATACGCAGTATTTT. Full variable domain (remainder filled in from reference TRBV5-4 and TRBJ2-3): ETGVTQSPTHLIKTRGQQVTLRCSSQSGHNTVSWYQQALGQGPQFIFQYYREEENGRGNFPPRFSGLQFPNYSSELNVNALELDDSALYLCASSLDWTSGATDTQYFGPGTRLTVL.

The rearrangement uses TRBV10-1 and TRBJ1-4, with D tentatively TRBD1 (6 bases). Germline-derived CDR1 and CDR2 are WNHNN and SYGVQD (reference sequence). V lost 5 bases to trimming and J lost 0 bases, with 25 bases between them. This CDR3 is built from 20 residues. CDR3 nucleotides: TGCGCCAGCAGTTATACTTTGGAAGGACAGCCAGTTCCAACTAATGAAAAACTGTTTTTT. Translating gives CASSYTLEGQPVPTNEKLFF.

This chain connects TRBV15 to TRBJ2-2, with TRBD1 matching 8 bases. Germline V gene sequence: CDR1 LNHNV, CDR2 YYDKDF (reference sequence). This CDR3 has 19 amino acids. Unmatched junction bases numbered 14, after V lost 4 bases and J lost 1 base. In DNA, the CDR3 is TGTGCCACCAGCATACAGGGGACAGGACATCGTCAGAACACCGGGGAGCTGTTTTTT. It encodes CATSIQGTGHRQNTGELFF.

The rearrangement uses TRBV28 and TRBJ2-7, with unresolved D. V lost 5 bases and J 1 base, leaving 6 bases between the germline ends. The V gene's germline CDR1 is MDHEN and CDR2 SYDVKM. The CDR3 is 12 amino acids. CDR3 protein: CASSGKSYEQYV. The CDR3 DNA follows: TGTGCCAGCAGTGGCAAATCCTACGAGCAGTACGTC.

The genes are TRBV5-4 and TRBJ2-3, with 9 bases identical to TRBD2. The germline V gene encodes CDR1 SGHNT and CDR2 YYREEE (reference sequence). The CDR3 has 17 residues. V lost 0 bases and J lost 2; bases outside the gene matches: 7. CDR3 sequence reads: CASSLVGGGGVTDTQYF. For the CDR3, the DNA is TGTGCCAGCAGCTTGGTAGGGGGCGGGGGGGTCACAGATACGCAGTATTTT. Combining the CDR3 with reference TRBV5-4 and TRBJ2-3 gives the whole variable domain ETGVTQSPTHLIKTRGQQVTLRCSSQSGHNTVSWYQQALGQGPQFIFQYYREEENGRGNFPPRFSGLQFPNYSSELNVNALELDDSALYLCASSLVGGGGVTDTQYFGPGTRLTVL.

J is TRBJ2-3 and V is TRBV19, with unresolved D. There are 11 residues in the CDR3. Germline V gives CDR1 LNHDA, CDR2 SQIVND (reference sequence). Trimming took off 3 bases at V and 5 bases at J, with 3 bases between the two ends. In nucleotides, the CDR3 is TGTGCCAGTAGTATTAGAGATACGCAGTATTTT. It encodes CASSIRDTQYF.

The chain carries TRBV2 and TRBJ2-7, with 9 bases matching TRBD1. V dropped 5 bases and J dropped 6; count of bases not matched to a gene: 5. This CDR3 region has 13 residues. The V gene's germline CDR1 is SNHLY and CDR2 FYNNEI. The CDR3 sequence: CASSTGQGIEQYF. In DNA, the CDR3 is TGTGCCAGCAGTACGGGACAGGGCATCGAGCAGTACTTC.